The 13 T cell receptor beta chains below all came from one sample that was sequenced in a study of cytomegalovirus exposure and HLA in healthy donors (dated by TCRdb to about 2017). The method behind the library was the immunoSEQ multiplex PCR assay. For the multiplex PCR, a mixture combining 60 forward primers for TCR Vbeta segments and 13 reverse primers for TCR Jbeta segments was used. What TCRdb holds here is the immuneACCESS table cut down to in-frame rearrangements. Part of the clones is not present; checked against another copy, under half of the missing clones reflect an unresolved V gene, and the others are unexplained. The sample table holds 75,000 to 95,000 clones. The ten biggest clones cover approximately 4.2% of the sample. Sequenced sample: PBMCs. These receptors were obtained from a young man in good health and CMV-seronegative.

The V and J genes are TRBV27 and TRBJ1-1; D is uncertain. Trimming cost V 4 bases and J 6 bases, with 15 bases left between them. CDR1 MNHEY and CDR2 SMNVEV come from the germline V gene (reference sequence). The CDR3 is made up of 14 amino acids. The CDR3 spells CASSSRFPLPEAFF. The CDR3 DNA follows: TGTGCCAGCAGTTCCAGGTTCCCGCTGCCTGAAGCTTTCTTT.

The V call is TRBV27, the J call TRBJ2-1; TRBD2 aligns across 7 bases. The J segment lost 1 base and the V segment lost 5 bases, leaving 14 bases of the junction unmatched. Germline V gene lookup returns CDR1 MNHEY and CDR2 SMNVEV (reference sequence). CDR3 length: 18 residues. The CDR3 loop reads CASSRRDLGLWSYNEQFF. The CDR3 nucleotides read TGTGCCAGCAGTCGACGAGACTTGGGACTATGGTCCTACAATGAGCAGTTCTTC.

The rearrangement uses TRBV19 and TRBJ2-5; TRBD2 aligns across 12 bases. Germline values: CDR1 LNHDA, CDR2 SQIVND (reference sequence). The CDR3 totals 14 residues. V lost 5 bases to trimming and J lost 11 bases; unmatched junction nucleotides: 9. CDR3 coding DNA: TGTGCCAGTAGTCTAAGACTAGCGGGAGAGCGGCAGTACTTC. Its protein product is CASSLRLAGERQYF.

This chain uses TRBV12-5 with TRBJ1-5, with TRBD1 matching over 10 bases. With 5 bases clipped from V and 0 bases from J, the junction kept 4 bases outside the gene matches. CDR3 size: 16 residues. The germline V gene has CDR1 LGHNT and CDR2 FRNRAP. This chain's CDR3 is CASGGGTGVSNQPQHF. The CDR3 coding sequence is TGTGCTAGTGGTGGAGGGACAGGGGTTAGCAATCAGCCCCAGCATTTT.

V is TRBV29-1 and J is TRBJ2-1; D is possibly TRBD1 (5 bases). Trimming shortened V by 1 base and J by 8 bases, and 12 bases separated the two germline ends. Germline CDR1 reads SQVTM; CDR2 reads ANQGSEA. The CDR3 runs 13 residues. As DNA, the CDR3 is TGCAGCGTTGAAGGAGCAGGGTGGGATGAGCAGTTCTTC. This translates into CSVEGAGWDEQFF.

The chain joins TRBV2 to TRBJ2-3, with D perhaps matching TRBD2 (6 bases). The V gene lost 4 bases and the J gene lost 1 base, with 18 bases spanning the gap. Germline V lookup: CDR1 SNHLY, CDR2 FYNNEI. This CDR3 is built from 17 residues. CDR3 sequence: CASSAFGPTGGTDTQYF. The DNA of the CDR3 is TGTGCCAGCAGTGCCTTCGGGCCCACGGGGGGCACAGATACGCAGTATTTT.

The chain uses TRBV7-2 and TRBJ2-7, with TRBD2 as a possible D gene (6 bases). Trimming left V 0 bases short and J 4 bases short, with 10 bases between. CDR3 length: 14 residues. The germline CDR1 and CDR2 sequences are SGHTA and FQGNSA. CDR3 DNA: TGTGCCAGCAGCTTAGCGCGCGGGGAGTACGAGCAGTACTTC. Translation: CASSLARGEYEQYF.

Measured by frequency, this clone is medium-sized. The same CDR3 also results from other DNA sequences found in this sample. The chain carries TRBV6-1 and TRBJ2-1; 11 nucleotides match TRBD2. J lost 8 bases, V lost 5 bases, and 8 bases had no gene match. CDR1 is MNHNS and CDR2 is SASEGT in the germline V gene. This CDR3 is built from 15 residues. The CDR3 DNA reads as TGTGCCAGCAGTTCACTAGCGGGGGTAGGCGATGAGCAGTTCTTC. Its translation is CASSSLAGVGDEQFF.

The J gene is TRBJ2-1, the V gene TRBV7-3; 15 bases align to TRBD2. The germline V gene has CDR1 SGHTA and CDR2 FQGTGA. CDR3 length: 18 residues. V shed 0 bases, J shed 6 bases, and the junction held 6 bases outside the gene matches. CDR3 in DNA: TGTGCCAGCAGCTTAACAAGACAGGGACTAGCGGGGGGCAATGAGCAGTTCTTC. Its protein product is CASSLTRQGLAGGNEQFF.

J is TRBJ2-7 and V is TRBV6-5, with 12 positions matching TRBD2. The germline V gene has CDR1 MNHEY and CDR2 SVGAGI. Trimming cost V 7 bases and J 3 bases; bases outside gene matches: 7. This CDR3 region has 15 residues. CDR3 DNA: TGTGCCAGCACCACCGGGACTAGCGGGTACTACGAGCAGTACTTC. Amino acids: CASTTGTSGYYEQYF.

The V call is TRBV5-1, the J call TRBJ2-1; TRBD2 is a possible D gene (7 bases). This CDR3 is 15 amino acids long. V shed 5 bases and J shed 4 bases, with 16 bases lying between them. In germline, CDR1 is SGHRS, CDR2 YFSETQ. The CDR3 nucleotides read TGCGCCAGCAGGGGAGGGGGGATTTTATACAATGAGCAGTTCTTC. It codes for CASRGGGILYNEQFF.

CDR3 in amino acids: CASSPAVFSRARGDTIYF. The DNA for the CDR3 is TGTGCCAGCAGCCCCGCGGTATTTTCCAGGGCACGGGGGGACACCATATATTTT. V and J are TRBV5-6 and TRBJ1-3; TRBD1 is a possible D gene (5 bases). Germline CDR1 reads SGHDT; CDR2 reads YYEEEE. Trimming took off 4 bases at V and 8 bases at J, with 28 bases between the two ends. The CDR3 totals 18 residues.

V and J are TRBV5-1 and TRBJ2-7; 7 bases are a match to TRBD1. CDR1 and CDR2 (germline): SGHRS, YFSETQ. Trimming cost V 4 bases and J 2 bases; bases outside gene matches: 6. The CDR3 totals 14 residues. The CDR3 sequence is CASSPGQIAYEQYF. CDR3 bases: TGCGCCAGCAGCCCGGGACAGATCGCCTACGAGCAGTACTTC.